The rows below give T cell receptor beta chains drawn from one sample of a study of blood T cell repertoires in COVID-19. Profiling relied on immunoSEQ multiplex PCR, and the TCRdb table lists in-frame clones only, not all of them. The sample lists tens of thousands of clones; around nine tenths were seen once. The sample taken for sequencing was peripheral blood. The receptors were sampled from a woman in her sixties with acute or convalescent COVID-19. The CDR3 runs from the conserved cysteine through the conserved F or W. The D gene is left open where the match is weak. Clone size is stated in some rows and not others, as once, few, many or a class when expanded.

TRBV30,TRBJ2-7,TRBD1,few,CAWGQGIYEQYF,TGTGCCTGGGGACAGGGGATTTACGAGCAGTACTTC
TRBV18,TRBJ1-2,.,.,CASSISLTIAGENYGYTF,TGTGCCAGCTCGATCTCCCTCACCATAGCAGGGGAAAACTATGGCTACACCTTC
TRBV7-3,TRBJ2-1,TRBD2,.,CASSFQASGGYNEQFF,TGTGCCAGCAGCTTTCAGGCTAGCGGGGGGTATAATGAGCAGTTCTTC
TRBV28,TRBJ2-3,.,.,CASSFTGLDTQYF,TGTGCCAGCAGTTTCACAGGGTTGGATACGCAGTATTTT
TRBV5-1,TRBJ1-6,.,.,CASSLVQSGSSYNSPLHF,TGCGCCAGCAGCTTGGTACAGAGCGGGAGCTCCTATAATTCACCCCTCCACTTT
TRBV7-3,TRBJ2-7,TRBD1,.,CASSPGTGHRRQYF,TGTGCCAGCAGCCCCGGGACAGGGCATCGGCGGCAGTACTTC
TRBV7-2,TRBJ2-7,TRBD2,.,CASSLVERGAFSYEQYF,TGTGCCAGCAGCTTAGTCGAGCGGGGGGCCTTCTCCTACGAGCAGTACTTC
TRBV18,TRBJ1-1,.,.,CASSPVQGHLNTEAFF,TGTGCCAGCTCACCAGTCCAGGGACATTTGAACACTGAAGCTTTCTTT
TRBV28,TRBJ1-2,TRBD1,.,CASSLGQGNYGYTF,TGTGCCAGCAGTCTGGGACAGGGGAACTATGGCTACACCTTC
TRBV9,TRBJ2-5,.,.,CASSSASDGETQYF,TGTGCCAGCAGCTCCGCTAGCGATGGAGAGACCCAGTACTTC
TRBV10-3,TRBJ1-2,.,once,CAITVRGDTYGYTF,TGTGCCATCACTGTACGGGGGGATACCTATGGCTACACCTTC
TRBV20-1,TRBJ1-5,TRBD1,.,CSASKGQGFQSNQPQHF,TGCAGTGCTAGTAAGGGACAGGGATTTCAGAGCAATCAGCCCCAGCATTTT
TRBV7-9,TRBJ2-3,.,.,CASSLVPRSPFTDTQYF,TGTGCCAGCAGCTTAGTCCCTCGGTCCCCCTTCACAGATACGCAGTATTTT
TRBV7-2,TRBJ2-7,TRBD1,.,CASSPTGVLEQYF,TGTGCCAGCAGTCCTACAGGGGTCTTAGAGCAGTACTTC
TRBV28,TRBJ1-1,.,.,CASTRQGLNTEAFF,TGTGCCAGTACAAGGCAGGGGTTGAACACTGAAGCTTTCTTT
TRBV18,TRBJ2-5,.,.,CASSPVRRAVGETQYF,TGTGCCAGCTCACCAGTACGGAGGGCGGTGGGTGAGACCCAGTACTTC
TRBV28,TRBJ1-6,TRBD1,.,CASSVWDSYNSPLHF,TGTGCCAGCAGTGTATGGGACAGTTATAATTCACCCCTCCACTTT
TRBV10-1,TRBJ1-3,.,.,CASRVGNSGRNTIYF,TGCGCCAGCAGGGTAGGGAACAGCGGGAGAAACACCATATATTTT
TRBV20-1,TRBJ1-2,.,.,CSASREGVYGYTF,TGCAGTGCTAGTAGGGAGGGGGTCTATGGCTACACCTTC
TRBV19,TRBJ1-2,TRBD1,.,CASSTRDSYGYTF,TGTGCCAGTAGTACCCGGGACAGCTATGGCTACACCTTC